This TCR beta chain appears in the sequencing data of a study of blood T cell repertoires in COVID-19. The CDR3 spans 17 residues. Trimming cost V 3 bases and J 5 bases, with 18 bases left between them. CDR1 and CDR2 (germline): SGHNT, YYREEE (reference sequence). In the study's own analysis: Reference gene primer amplification gave estimated nucleated cell counts. Some clones are missing from TCRdb's copy, which holds only in-frame ones; the method was immunoSEQ multiplex PCR. The V and J calls and clone size come from that table; D and trimming were worked out from the DNA. The sample contains 60,000 to 70,000 clones, around 89% of which appear only once.

The specimen was PBMCs or T cells enriched from blood (not recorded which). The sequence came from a middle-aged woman who had recovered from COVID-19. This chain joins TRBV5-4 and TRBJ1-6, with D maybe TRBD1 (5 bases). This CDR3 is CASSSRQSTTDNSPLHF. Written as DNA, the CDR3 is TGTGCCAGCAGCTCTAGACAGAGCACTACGGATAATTCACCCCTCCACTTT.